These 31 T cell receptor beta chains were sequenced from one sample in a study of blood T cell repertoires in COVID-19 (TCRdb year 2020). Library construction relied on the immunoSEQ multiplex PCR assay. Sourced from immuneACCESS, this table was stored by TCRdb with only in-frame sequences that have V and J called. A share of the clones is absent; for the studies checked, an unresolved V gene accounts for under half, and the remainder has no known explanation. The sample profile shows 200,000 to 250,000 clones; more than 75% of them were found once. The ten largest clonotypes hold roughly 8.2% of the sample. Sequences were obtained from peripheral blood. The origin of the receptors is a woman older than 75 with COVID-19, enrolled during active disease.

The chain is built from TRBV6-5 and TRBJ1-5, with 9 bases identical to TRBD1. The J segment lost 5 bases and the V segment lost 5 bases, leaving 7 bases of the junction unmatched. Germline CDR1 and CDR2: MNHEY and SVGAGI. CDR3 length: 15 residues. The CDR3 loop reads CASSTTDRGYQPQHF. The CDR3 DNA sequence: TGTGCCAGCAGTACAACGGACAGGGGTTATCAGCCCCAGCATTTT.

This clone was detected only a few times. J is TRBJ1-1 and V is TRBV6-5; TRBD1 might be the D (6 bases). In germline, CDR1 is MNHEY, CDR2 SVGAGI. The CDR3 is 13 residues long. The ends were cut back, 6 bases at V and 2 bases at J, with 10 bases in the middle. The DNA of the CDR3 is TGTGCCAGCAGACAGGGAATTAACACTGAAGCTTTCTTT. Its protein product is CASRQGINTEAFF.

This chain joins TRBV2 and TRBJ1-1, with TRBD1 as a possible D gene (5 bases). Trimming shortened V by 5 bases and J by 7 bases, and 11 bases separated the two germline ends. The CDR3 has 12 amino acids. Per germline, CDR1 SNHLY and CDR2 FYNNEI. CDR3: CASSQQGFEAFF. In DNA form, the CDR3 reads TGTGCCAGCAGTCAGCAGGGTTTTGAAGCTTTCTTT.

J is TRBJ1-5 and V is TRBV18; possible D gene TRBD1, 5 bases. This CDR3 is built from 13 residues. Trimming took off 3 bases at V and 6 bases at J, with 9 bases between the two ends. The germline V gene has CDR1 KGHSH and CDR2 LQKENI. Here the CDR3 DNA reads TGTGCCAGCTCACCGGGAAGGGGTCAGCCCCAGCATTTT. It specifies CASSPGRGQPQHF.

Here the CDR3 reads CAWSVDRGRFSPLHF. CDR3 nucleotide sequence: TGTGCCTGGAGTGTTGACAGGGGGAGGTTTTCACCCCTCCACTTT. V gene TRBV30 combines with J gene TRBJ1-6; 9 bases agree with TRBD1. Germline CDR1 is GTSNPN and CDR2 is SVGIG (reference sequence). The CDR3 spans 15 residues. Unmatched junction bases numbered 6, after V lost 0 bases and J lost 9 bases.

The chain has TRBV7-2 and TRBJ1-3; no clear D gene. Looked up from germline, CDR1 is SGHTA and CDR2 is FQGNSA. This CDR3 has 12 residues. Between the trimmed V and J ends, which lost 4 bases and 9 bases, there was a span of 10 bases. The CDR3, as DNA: TGTGCCAGCAGCTCCGGTGGTTTCACCATATATTTT. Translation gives CASSSGGFTIYF.

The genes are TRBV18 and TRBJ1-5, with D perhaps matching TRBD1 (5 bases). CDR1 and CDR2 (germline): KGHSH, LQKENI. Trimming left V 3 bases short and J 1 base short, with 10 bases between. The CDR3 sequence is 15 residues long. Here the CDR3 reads CASSPIRQSNQPQHF. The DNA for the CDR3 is TGTGCCAGCTCACCGATAAGACAGAGCAATCAGCCCCAGCATTTT.

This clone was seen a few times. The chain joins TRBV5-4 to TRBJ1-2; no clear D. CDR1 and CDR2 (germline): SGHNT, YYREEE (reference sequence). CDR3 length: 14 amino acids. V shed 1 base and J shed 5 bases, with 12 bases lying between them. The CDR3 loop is CASSLYSQVYGYTF. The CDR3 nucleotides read TGTGCCAGCAGCTTGTACTCTCAAGTGTATGGCTACACCTTC.

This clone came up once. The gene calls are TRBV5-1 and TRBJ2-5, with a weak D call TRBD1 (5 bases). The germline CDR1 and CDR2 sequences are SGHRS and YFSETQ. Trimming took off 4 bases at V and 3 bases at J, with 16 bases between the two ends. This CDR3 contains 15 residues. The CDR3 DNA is TGCGCCAGCAGCCTTCCGGCAACCAGGGAAGAGACCCAGTACTTC. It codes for CASSLPATREETQYF.

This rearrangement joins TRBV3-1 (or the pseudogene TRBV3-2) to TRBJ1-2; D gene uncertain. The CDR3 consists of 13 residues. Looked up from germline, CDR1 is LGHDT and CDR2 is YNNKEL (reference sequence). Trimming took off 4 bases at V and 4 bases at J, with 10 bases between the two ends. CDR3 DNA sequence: TGTGCCAGCAGCCGCGGGCAGATCTATGGCTACACCTTC. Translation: CASSRGQIYGYTF.

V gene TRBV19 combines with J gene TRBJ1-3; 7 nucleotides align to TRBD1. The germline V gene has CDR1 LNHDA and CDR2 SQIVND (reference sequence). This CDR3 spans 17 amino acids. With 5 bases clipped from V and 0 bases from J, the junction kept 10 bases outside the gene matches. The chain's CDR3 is CASSAQGIRSSGNTIYF. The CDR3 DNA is TGTGCCAGTAGTGCACAGGGGATACGGAGCTCTGGAAACACCATATATTTT.

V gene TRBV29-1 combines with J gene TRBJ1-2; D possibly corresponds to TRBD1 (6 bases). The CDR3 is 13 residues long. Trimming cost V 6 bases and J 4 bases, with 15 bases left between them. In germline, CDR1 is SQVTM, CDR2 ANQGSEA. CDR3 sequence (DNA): TGCAGCGTGGCAGGGGTAGGAGGCTATGGCTACACCTTC. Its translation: CSVAGVGGYGYTF.

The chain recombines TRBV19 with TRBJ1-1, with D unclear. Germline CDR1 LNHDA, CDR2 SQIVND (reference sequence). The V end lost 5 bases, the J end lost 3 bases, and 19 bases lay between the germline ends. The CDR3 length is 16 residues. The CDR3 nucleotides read TGTGCCAGTAGTGCTCGGGAGGTCGGGCGCGACACTGAAGCTTTCTTT. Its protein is CASSAREVGRDTEAFF.

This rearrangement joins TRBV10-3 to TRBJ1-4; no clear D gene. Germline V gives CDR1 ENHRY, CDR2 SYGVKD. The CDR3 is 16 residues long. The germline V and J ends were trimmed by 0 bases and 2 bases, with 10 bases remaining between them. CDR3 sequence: CAISESQTRTNEKLFF. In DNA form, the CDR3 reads TGTGCCATCAGTGAGTCCCAGACGAGGACTAATGAAAAACTGTTTTTT.

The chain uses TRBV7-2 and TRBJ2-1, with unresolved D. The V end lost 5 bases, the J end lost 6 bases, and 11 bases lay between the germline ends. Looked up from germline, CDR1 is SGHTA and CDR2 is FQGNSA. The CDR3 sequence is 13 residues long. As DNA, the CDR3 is TGTGCCAGCAGCCCTAAGCGCGCCAATGAGCAGTTCTTC. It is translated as CASSPKRANEQFF.

The DNA of the CDR3 is TGTGCCAGCAGCCCCTGGGGACAGCCGAACACTGAAGCTTTCTTT. Residues: CASSPWGQPNTEAFF. This chain connects TRBV9 to TRBJ1-1; 7 bases align to TRBD1. This CDR3 is built from 15 residues. The trim removed 4 bases at V and 1 base at J, leaving 7 bases unmatched. Germline V gives CDR1 SGDLS, CDR2 YYNGEE.

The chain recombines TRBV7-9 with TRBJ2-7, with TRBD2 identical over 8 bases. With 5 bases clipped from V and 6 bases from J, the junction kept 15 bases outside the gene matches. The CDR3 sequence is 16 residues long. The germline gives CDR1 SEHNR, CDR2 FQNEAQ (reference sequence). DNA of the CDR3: TGTGCCAGCAGCCCAGGTGATGCGGGGGGCCGCTCCGAGCAGTACTTC. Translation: CASSPGDAGGRSEQYF.

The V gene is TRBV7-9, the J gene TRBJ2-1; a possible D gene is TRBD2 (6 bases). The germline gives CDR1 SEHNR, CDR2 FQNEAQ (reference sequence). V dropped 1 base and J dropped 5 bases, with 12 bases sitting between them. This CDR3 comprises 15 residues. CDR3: CASSLGRGVHNEQFF. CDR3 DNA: TGTGCCAGCAGCTTAGGTCGCGGGGTGCACAATGAGCAGTTCTTC.

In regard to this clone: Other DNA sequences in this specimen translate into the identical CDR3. Here the CDR3 reads CASSFRQGADTQYF. CDR3 nucleotide sequence: TGTGCCAGCAGCTTCAGGCAGGGGGCAGATACGCAGTATTTT. The chain recombines TRBV7-3 with TRBJ2-3; 7 bases align to TRBD1. Germline values: CDR1 SGHTA, CDR2 FQGTGA. There are 14 residues in the CDR3. V lost 3 bases to trimming and J lost 4 bases; unmatched junction nucleotides: 4.

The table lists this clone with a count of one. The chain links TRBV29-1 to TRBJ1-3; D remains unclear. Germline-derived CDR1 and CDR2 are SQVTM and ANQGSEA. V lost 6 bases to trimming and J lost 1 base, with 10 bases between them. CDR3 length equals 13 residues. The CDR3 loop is CSVRDSSGNTIYF. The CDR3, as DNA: TGCAGCGTGCGCGACTCTTCTGGAAACACCATATATTTT.

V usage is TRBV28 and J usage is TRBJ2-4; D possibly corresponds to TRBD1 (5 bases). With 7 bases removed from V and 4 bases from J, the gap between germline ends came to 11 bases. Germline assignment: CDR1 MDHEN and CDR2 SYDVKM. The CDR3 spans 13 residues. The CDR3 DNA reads TGTGCCAGCAAGGAAGCAGGGAAAAACATTCAGTACTTC. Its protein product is CASKEAGKNIQYF.

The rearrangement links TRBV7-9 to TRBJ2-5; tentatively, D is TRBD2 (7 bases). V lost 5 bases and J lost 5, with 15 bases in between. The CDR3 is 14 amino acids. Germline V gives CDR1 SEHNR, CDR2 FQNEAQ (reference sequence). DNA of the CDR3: TGTGCCAGCAGCCTCCGGGGGGCGGGGGAGACCCAGTACTTC. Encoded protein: CASSLRGAGETQYF. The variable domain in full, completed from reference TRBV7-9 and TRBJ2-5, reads DTGVSQNPRHKITKRGQNVTFRCDPISEHNRLYWYRQTLGQGPEFLTYFQNEAQLEKSRLLSDRFSAERPKGSFSTLEIQRTEQGDSAMYLCASSLRGAGETQYFGPGTRLLVL.

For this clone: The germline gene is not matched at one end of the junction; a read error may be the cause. CDR3 DNA sequence: TGTGCTAGCAGCTCCCGGGACAGGGGGCGCCGGCAAGAGACCCAGTACTTC. Protein: CASSSRDRGRRQETQYF. This chain links TRBV7-7 with TRBJ2-5, with 12 positions matching TRBD1. There are 17 residues in the CDR3. Germline CDR1 and CDR2: SSHAT and FNYEAQ (reference sequence).

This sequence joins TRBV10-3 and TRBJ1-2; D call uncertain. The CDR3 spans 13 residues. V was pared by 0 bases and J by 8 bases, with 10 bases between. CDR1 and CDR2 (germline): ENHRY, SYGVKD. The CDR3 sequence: CAISESMELGYTF. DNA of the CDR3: TGTGCCATCAGTGAGTCTATGGAGTTAGGCTACACCTTC.

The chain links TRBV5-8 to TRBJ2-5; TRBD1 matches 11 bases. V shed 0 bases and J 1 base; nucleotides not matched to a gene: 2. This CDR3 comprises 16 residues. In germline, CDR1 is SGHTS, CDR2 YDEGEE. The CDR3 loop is CASSLGTGGSQETQYF. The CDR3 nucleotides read TGTGCCAGCAGCTTGGGGACAGGGGGCAGCCAAGAGACCCAGTACTTC.

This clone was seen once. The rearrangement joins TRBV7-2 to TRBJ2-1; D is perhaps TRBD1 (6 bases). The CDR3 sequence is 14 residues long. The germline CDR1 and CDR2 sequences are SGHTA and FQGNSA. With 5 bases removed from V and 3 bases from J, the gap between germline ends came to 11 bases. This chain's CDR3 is CASSKEGGYNEQFF. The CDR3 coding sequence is TGTGCCAGCAGCAAAGAAGGGGGCTACAATGAGCAGTTCTTC.

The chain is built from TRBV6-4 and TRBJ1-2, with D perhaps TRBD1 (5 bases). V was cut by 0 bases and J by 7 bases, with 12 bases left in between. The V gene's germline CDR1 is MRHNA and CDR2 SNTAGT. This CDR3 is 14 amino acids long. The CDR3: CASSDSADTGGYTF. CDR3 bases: TGTGCCAGCAGTGACTCCGCAGATACAGGTGGCTACACCTTC.

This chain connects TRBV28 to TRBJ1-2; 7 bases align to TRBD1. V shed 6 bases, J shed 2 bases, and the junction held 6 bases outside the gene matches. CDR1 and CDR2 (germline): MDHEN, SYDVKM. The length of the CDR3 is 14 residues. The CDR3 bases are TGTGCCAGCAGGCGGGACAGTTTGAACTATGGCTACACCTTC. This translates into CASRRDSLNYGYTF.

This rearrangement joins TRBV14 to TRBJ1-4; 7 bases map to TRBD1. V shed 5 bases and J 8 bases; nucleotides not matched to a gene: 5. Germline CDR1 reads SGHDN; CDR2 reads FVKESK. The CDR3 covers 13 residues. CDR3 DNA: TGTGCCAGCAGCAACGACAGGGACGAAAAACTGTTTTTT. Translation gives CASSNDRDEKLFF.

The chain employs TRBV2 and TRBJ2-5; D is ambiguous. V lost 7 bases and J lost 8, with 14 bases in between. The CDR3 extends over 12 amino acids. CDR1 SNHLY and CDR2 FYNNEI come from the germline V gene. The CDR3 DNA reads TGTGCCAGCACCAGTACTACGGTAACCCAGTACTTC. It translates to CASTSTTVTQYF.

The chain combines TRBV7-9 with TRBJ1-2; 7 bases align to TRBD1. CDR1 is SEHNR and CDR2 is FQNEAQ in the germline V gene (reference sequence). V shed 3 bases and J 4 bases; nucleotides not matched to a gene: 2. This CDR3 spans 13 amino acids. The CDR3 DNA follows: TGTGCCAGCAGCTTGACAGGGCCCTATGGCTACACCTTC. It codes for CASSLTGPYGYTF. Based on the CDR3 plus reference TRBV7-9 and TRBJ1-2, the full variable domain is DTGVSQNPRHKITKRGQNVTFRCDPISEHNRLYWYRQTLGQGPEFLTYFQNEAQLEKSRLLSDRFSAERPKGSFSTLEIQRTEQGDSAMYLCASSLTGPYGYTFGSGTRLTVV.